This T cell receptor (beta chain) was identified in a study of response to subunit inactivated influenza vaccine. This clonotype was counted a single time. Its target is not known. An end of the junction does not agree with germline; a read error may underlie this. The CDR3 length is 14 residues. In germline, CDR1 is SGHTA, CDR2 FQGNSA. TCRdb processed the RT-PCR reads anew with MiXCR; each CDR3 protein has one entry. The sample carries some 300,000 distinct CDR3 sequences, 22% recorded once. Overall study results and limits: A suggestion made by the authors is that each seasonal influenza vaccination recruits few new T cells.

The specimen comprised PBMCs from blood, sampled about 19 months after vaccination. This chain links TRBV7-2 with TRBJ2-5; no clear D gene. This clonotype was obtained from a man aged 45 to 70 who received an inactivated influenza vaccine. CDR3 in DNA: TGTGCCAGCAGCTTAGTGAATTATCAAGGGACCCAGTACTTC. This gives the protein CASSLVNYQGTQYF.